This TCR beta chain comes out of a study of blood T cell repertoires in COVID-19 (dated by TCRdb to the early 2020s). Background for the entire study: Samples from collaborators originated in the United States, Italy and Spain and spanned both the acute and convalescent phases of COVID-19. The prospective study material was composed of cDNA or gDNA derived from T cells, B-cell-depleted T cells, or PBMCs. The dataset comprised deeply sampled blood TCRbeta repertoires from subjects exposed to, actively infected with, or recovered from COVID-19. The repertoires were released in a freely available public database meant as a resource for research on the immune response to SARS-CoV-2. The samples were drawn from the first 160 participants of the ongoing ImmuneRACE study and from over a thousand subjects provided by 6 global collaborators. The sample metadata nearly always contained a de-identified subject ID, COVID-19 status, age in years and sex. Where available, HLA class I and class II types were taken from metadata supplied by the sample provider and were not determined by assay-based typing. General findings and caveats noted by the study authors: The amount of clinical and demographic metadata varied by source and participant and was provided uncurated.

TCRbeta CDR3 regions were amplified from genomic DNA using the immunoSEQ Assay, a bias-controlled multiplex PCR. The published analysis was carried out like this. Nucleated cell counts per sample were estimated from amplification of reference gene primers within the assay. Sequence reads were collapsed and filtered to measure the absolute abundance of every unique TCRbeta CDR3 rearrangement. For each sample, productive Simpson clonality was calculated by taking the square root of Simpson's diversity index across productive rearrangements. TCRdb holds this immuneACCESS table with in-frame rearrangements only. Some clones are missing; in checked studies, unresolved V genes explain under half, and the rest has no known cause. V and J calls plus clone size are reproduced from that table; the DNA served to infer D and trimming. For this sample there are over 85,000 clones; 65% to 90% appear just once. In total, the top ten clones hold 3.5% to 4.5% of the sample.

At least ten counts were recorded for this clone. The target of this receptor is not known. Base qualities were left out, and no much larger clone turns up one base away. The germline V gene gives CDR1 as SGHVS and CDR2 as FNYEAQ. Counted from cysteine to phenylalanine, this CDR3 has 12 amino acids. Just the 36-base CDR3 DNA is kept, in frame starting at base 1. Trimming costs V 4 bases and J 1 base, and their ends lie 4 bases apart. Each collaborating institution followed its own protocols to collect whole blood in K2EDTA tubes. For TCRbeta analysis, collaborators shipped samples as frozen whole blood, isolated PBMCs, or DNA extracted from either of those sample types.

The rearranged chain carries TRBV7-6 and TRBJ1-2; the D gene lacks a confident call. Sequenced input: peripheral blood. This receptor was identified in a man in his sixties with acute or convalescent COVID-19. The CDR3 here reads CASSSDNYGYTF. The sequenced DNA is TGTGCCAGCAGCTCAGATAACTATGGCTACACCTTC.